This T cell receptor beta chain was recorded in a study of cytomegalovirus exposure and HLA in healthy donors. The CDR3 has 13 residues. Per the germline V gene, CDR1 is SGHNT and CDR2 is YENEEA. Trimming shortened V by 1 base and J by 5 bases, and 5 bases separated the two germline ends. Note on this clone: Its antigen is as yet unknown.

With 60 Vbeta and 13 Jbeta primers, the PCR was carried out. Repertoires were generated with immunoSEQ multiplex PCR, while TCRdb's copy carries only in-frame clones and drops some. The sample lists around 86,000 clones; 75% to 80% were seen once. General study points: Several V segments, TRBV6-2 and TRBV6-3 among them, could not be told apart and were dropped.

The receptor was derived from a female donor in good health and CMV-seronegative. Input material: PBMCs. V usage is TRBV11-3 and J usage is TRBJ2-2, with a possible D match to TRBD2 (5 bases). Here the CDR3 DNA reads TGTGCCAGCAGCTTAGCGGGGACCGGGGAGCTGTTTTTT. The encoded protein is CASSLAGTGELFF.